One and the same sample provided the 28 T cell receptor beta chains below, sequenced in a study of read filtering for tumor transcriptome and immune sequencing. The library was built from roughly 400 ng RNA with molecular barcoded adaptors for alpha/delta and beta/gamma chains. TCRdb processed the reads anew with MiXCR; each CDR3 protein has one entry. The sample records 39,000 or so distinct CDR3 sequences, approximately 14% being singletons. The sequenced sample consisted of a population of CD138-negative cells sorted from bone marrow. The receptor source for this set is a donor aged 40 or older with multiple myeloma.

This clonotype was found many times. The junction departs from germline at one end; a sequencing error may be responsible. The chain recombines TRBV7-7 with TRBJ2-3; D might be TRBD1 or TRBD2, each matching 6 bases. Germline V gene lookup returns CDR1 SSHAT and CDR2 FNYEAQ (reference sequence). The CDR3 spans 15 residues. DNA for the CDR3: TGTGCTAGCAGCTTAGCGGCAGGGGGCACAGATACGCAGTATTTT. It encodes CASSLAAGGTDTQYF. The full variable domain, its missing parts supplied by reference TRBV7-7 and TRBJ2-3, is GAGVSQSPRYKVTKRGQDVTLRCDPISSHATLYWYQQALGQGPEFLTYFNYEAQPDKSGLPSDRFSAERPEGSISTLTIQRTEQRDSAMYRCASSLAAGGTDTQYFGPGTRLTVL.

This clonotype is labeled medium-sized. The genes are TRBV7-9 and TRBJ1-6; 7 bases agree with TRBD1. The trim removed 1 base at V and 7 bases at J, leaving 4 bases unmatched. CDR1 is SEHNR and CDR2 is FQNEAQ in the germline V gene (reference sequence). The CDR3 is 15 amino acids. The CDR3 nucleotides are TGTGCCAGCAGCTTAGGCCCACAGGGGAATTCACCCCTCCACTTT. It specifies CASSLGPQGNSPLHF.

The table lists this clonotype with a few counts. As DNA, the CDR3 is TGCGCCAGCAGCTTAGGATTCGTTACCGGGGAGCTGTTTTTT. It translates to CASSLGFVTGELFF. The rearrangement links TRBV5-1 to TRBJ2-2, with no clear D. The CDR3 is 14 residues long. Germline assignment: CDR1 SGHRS and CDR2 YFSETQ. Trimming stripped 2 bases from V and 5 bases from J, with 10 bases between.

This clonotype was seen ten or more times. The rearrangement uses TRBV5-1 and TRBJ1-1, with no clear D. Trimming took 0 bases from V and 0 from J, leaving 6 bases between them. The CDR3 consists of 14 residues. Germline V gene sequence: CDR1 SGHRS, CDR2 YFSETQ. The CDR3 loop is CASSLVRMNTEAFF. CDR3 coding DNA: TGCGCCAGCAGCTTGGTTCGGATGAACACTGAAGCTTTCTTT.

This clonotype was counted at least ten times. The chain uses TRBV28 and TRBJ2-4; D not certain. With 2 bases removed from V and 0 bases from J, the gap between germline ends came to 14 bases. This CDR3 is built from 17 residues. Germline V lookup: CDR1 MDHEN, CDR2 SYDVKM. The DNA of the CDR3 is TGTGCCAGCAGTTTAAGTTCTGGGTTCGGAGCCAAAAACATTCAGTACTTC. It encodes CASSLSSGFGAKNIQYF.

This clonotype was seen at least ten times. The CDR3 DNA reads TGTGCCAGCAGTTTTAGAAACACCATATATTTT. Translating gives CASSFRNTIYF. The genes are TRBV6-5 and TRBJ1-3; no reliable D call. Germline values: CDR1 MNHEY, CDR2 SVGAGI. The CDR3 is 11 amino acids. The V end was cut by 4 bases, the J end by 5 bases, with 3 bases between.

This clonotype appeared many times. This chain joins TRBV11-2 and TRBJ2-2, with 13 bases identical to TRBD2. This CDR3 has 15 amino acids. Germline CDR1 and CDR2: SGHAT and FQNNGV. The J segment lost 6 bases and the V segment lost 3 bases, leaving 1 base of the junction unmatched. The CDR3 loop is CASSFGLAGAGELFF. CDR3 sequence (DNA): TGTGCCAGCAGCTTCGGACTAGCGGGAGCCGGGGAGCTGTTTTTT.

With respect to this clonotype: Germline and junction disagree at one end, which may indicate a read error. CDR3 DNA sequence: TGCGCCAGCAGCCCCAGACGAATGTGGTCCTCTGGGGCCGACGTCCTGTCTTTC. This translates into CASSPRRMWSSGADVLSF. The gene calls are TRBV4-1 and TRBJ2-6; possible D gene TRBD1, 5 bases. This CDR3 is 18 amino acids long. Germline CDR1 reads MGHRA; CDR2 reads YSYEKL.

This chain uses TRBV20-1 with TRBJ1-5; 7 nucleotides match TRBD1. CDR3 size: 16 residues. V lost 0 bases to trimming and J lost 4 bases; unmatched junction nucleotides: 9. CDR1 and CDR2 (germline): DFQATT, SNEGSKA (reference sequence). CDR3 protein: CSARDLARQGNQPQHF. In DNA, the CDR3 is TGCAGTGCTAGAGATTTGGCCCGACAGGGAAATCAGCCCCAGCATTTT.

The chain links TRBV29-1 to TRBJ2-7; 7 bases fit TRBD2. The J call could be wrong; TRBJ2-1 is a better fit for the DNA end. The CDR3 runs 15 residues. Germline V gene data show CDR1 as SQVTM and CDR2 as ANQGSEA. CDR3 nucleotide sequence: TGCAGCGCCGTGAGGTTTCGTGGGCGGGACTACGAGCAGTTCTTC. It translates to CSAVRFRGRDYEQFF.

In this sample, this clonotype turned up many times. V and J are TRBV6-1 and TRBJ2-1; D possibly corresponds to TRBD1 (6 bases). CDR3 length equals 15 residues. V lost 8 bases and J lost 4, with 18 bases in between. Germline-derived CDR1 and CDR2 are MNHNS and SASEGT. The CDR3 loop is CASDPGRDKYNEQFF. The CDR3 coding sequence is TGTGCCAGCGATCCGGGCCGGGACAAATACAATGAGCAGTTCTTC.

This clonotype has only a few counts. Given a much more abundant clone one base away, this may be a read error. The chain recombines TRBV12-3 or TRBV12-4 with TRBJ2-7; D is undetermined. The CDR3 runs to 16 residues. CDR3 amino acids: CASSFQAGKSSFEQYF. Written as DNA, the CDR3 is TGTGCCAGCAGTTTTCAGGCAGGTAAAAGCTCCTTCGAGCAGTACTTC.

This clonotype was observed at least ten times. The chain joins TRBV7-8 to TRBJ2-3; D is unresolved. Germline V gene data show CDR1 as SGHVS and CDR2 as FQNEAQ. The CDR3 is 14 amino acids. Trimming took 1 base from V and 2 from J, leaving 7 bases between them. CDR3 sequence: CASSLEGPTDTQYF. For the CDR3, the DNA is TGTGCCAGCAGCTTAGAAGGGCCCACAGATACGCAGTATTTT.

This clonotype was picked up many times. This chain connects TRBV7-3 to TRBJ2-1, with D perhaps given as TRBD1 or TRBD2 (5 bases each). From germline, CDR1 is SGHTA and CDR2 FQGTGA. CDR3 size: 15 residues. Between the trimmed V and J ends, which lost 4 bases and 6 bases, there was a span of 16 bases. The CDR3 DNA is TGTGCCAGCAGCTCCGGGCCCGAAGGGACCAATGAGCAGTTCTTC. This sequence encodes CASSSGPEGTNEQFF.

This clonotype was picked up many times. CDR3 loop: CASSLIRQQNTEAFF. The CDR3 DNA reads TGCGCCAGCAGCTTAATTAGACAGCAGAACACTGAAGCTTTCTTT. The gene calls are TRBV5-1 and TRBJ1-1; perhaps TRBD1 as D (5 bases). This CDR3 is 15 amino acids long. CDR1 is SGHRS and CDR2 is YFSETQ in the germline V gene. V was clipped by 2 bases and J by 1 base, with 12 bases between them.

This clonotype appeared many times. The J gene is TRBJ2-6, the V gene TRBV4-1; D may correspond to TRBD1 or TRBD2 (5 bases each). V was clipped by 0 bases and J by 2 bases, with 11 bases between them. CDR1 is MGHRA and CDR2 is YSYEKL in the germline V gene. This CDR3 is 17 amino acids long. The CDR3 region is CASSQERGSPGANVLTF. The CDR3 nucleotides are TGCGCCAGCAGCCAAGAGAGGGGTTCCCCTGGGGCCAACGTCCTGACTTTC.

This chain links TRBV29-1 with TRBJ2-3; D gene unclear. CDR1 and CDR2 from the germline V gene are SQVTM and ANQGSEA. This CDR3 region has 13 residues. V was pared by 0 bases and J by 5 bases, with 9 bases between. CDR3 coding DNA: TGCAGCGTTGAAGAATCCTCCGAAGATACGCAGTATTTT. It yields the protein CSVEESSEDTQYF.

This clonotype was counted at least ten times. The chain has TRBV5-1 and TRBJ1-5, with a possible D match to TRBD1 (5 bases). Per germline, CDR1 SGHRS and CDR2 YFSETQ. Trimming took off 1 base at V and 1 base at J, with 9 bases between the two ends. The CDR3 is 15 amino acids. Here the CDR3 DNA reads TGCGCCAGCAGCTTGTTGGGGGACAGCAATCAGCCCCAGCATTTT. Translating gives CASSLLGDSNQPQHF.

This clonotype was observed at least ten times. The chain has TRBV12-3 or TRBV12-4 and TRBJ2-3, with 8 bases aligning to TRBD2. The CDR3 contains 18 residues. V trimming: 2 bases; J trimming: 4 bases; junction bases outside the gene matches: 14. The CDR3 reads CASSLKDVGLGGADTQYF. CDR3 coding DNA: TGTGCCAGCAGTTTAAAGGATGTGGGACTAGGAGGGGCAGATACGCAGTATTTT.

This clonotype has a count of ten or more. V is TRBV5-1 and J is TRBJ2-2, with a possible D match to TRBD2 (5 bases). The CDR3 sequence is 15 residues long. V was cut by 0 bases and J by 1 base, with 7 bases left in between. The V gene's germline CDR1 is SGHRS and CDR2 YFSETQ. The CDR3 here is CASSLGGLNTGELFF. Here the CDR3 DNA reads TGCGCCAGCAGCTTGGGCGGGTTGAACACCGGGGAGCTGTTTTTT.

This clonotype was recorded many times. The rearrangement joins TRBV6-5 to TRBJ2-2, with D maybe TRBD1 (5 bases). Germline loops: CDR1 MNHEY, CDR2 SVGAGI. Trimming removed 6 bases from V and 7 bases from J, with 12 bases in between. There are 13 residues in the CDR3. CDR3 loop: CASRRQKGGELFF. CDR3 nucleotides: TGTGCCAGCAGGAGACAGAAGGGCGGGGAGCTGTTTTTT.

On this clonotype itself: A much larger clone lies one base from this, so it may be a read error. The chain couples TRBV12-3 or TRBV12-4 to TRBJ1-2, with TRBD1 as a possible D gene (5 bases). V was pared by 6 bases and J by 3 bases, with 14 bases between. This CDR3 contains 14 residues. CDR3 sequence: CASSRDGVDYGYTF. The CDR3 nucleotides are TGTGCCAGCAGCCGGGACGGCGTTGACTATGGCTACACCTTC.

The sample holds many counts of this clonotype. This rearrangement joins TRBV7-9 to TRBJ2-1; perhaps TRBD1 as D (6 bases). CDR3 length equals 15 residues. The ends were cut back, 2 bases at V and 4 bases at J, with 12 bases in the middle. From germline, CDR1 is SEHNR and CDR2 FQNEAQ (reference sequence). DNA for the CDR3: TGTGCCAGCAGCTTATTGGCAGGGGCATACAATGAGCAGTTCTTC. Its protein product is CASSLLAGAYNEQFF.

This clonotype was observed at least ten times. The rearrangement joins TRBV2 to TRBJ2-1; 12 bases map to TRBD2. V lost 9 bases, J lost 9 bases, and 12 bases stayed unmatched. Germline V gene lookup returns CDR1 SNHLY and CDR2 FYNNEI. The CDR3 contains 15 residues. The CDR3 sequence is CAREARLAGVGEQFF. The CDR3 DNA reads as TGTGCCAGAGAGGCGCGACTAGCGGGAGTTGGTGAGCAGTTCTTC.

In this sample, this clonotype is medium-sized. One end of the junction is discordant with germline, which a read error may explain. CDR3 sequence: CASSLEGQGFIDEQFF. CDR3 nucleotide sequence: TGTGCCAGCAGCTTGGAGGGACAGGGGTTTATCGATGAGCAGTTCTTC. The chain combines TRBV5-1 with TRBJ2-1; TRBD1 agrees at 10 bases. The germline V gene has CDR1 SGHRS and CDR2 YFSETQ. This CDR3 comprises 16 residues.

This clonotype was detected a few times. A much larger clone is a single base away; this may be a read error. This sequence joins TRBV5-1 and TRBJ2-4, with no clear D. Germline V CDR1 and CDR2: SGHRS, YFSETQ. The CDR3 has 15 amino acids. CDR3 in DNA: TGCGCCAGCAGCTTGGAAGGGATAGCCAAAAGCATTCAGTACTTC. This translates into CASSLEGIAKSIQYF.

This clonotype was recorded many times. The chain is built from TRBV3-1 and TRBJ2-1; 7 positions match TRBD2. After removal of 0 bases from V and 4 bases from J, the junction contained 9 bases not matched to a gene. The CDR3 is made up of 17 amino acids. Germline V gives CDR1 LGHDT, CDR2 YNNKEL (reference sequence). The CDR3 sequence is CASSQDKGLVSYNEQFF. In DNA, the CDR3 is TGTGCCAGCAGCCAAGATAAAGGACTAGTCTCTTACAATGAGCAGTTCTTC.

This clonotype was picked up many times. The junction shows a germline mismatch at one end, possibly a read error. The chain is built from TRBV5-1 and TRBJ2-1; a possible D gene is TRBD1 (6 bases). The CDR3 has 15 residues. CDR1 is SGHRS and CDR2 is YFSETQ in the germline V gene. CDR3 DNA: TGTGCCAGCAGCTTGGGGCAGGGGACCGTCAATGAGCAGTTCTTC. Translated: CASSLGQGTVNEQFF.